Each of the 24 T cell receptor beta chains below was sequenced from the same sample in a study of shared clonotypes between healthy human individuals. Sequencing used immunoSEQ multiplex PCR; TCRdb keeps in-frame clones, though not all of them. The data hold roughly 700,000 clones, with under 80% observed a single time. The sequencing input was memory CD4+ T cells sorted from blood. Indicated subset: CD45RA-negative fraction. These receptors all come from a woman between 25 and 40 years old in good health.

V usage is TRBV7-9 and J usage is TRBJ2-4, with TRBD2 identical over 10 bases. V was clipped by 8 bases and J by 4 bases; unmatched bases: 14. Germline V lookup: CDR1 SEHNR, CDR2 FQNEAQ (reference sequence). The CDR3 sequence is 17 residues long. CDR3 nucleotides: TGTGCCAGCGAGAAGGGCAGCGGGAGGGTCCAGAAAAACATTCAGTACTTC. Protein product: CASEKGSGRVQKNIQYF.

The chain recombines TRBV11-2 with TRBJ2-7, with TRBD1 matching 7 bases. This CDR3 contains 18 residues. With V trimmed by 1 base and J by 0 bases, 12 bases remained unmatched. From germline, CDR1 is SGHAT and CDR2 FQNNGV. In DNA, the CDR3 is TGTGCCAGCAGCTTAGGAGGGGGCGGCGGACCGAGCTCCTACGAGCAGTACTTC. Translating it yields CASSLGGGGGPSSYEQYF.

This clone was recorded a few times. V usage is TRBV19 and J usage is TRBJ1-5; D may be TRBD1 (5 bases). The CDR3 is 15 residues long. Germline values: CDR1 LNHDA, CDR2 SQIVND (reference sequence). The ends were cut back, 3 bases at V and 7 bases at J, with 16 bases in the middle. The CDR3 sequence: CASSITPREWQPQHF. CDR3 bases: TGTGCCAGTAGTATTACTCCCAGGGAGTGGCAGCCCCAGCATTTT. Complete variable domain (other parts from reference TRBV19 and TRBJ1-5): DGGITQSPKYLFRKEGQNVTLSCEQNLNHDAMYWYRQDPGQGLRLIYYSQIVNDFQKGDIAEGYSVSREKKESFPLTVTSAQKNPTAFYLCASSITPREWQPQHFGDGTRLSIL.

Notes on this clone: One end of the junction varies from germline; a read error may be responsible. The V gene is TRBV18, the J gene TRBJ2-4, with TRBD1 as a possible D gene (6 bases). The CDR3 runs 14 residues. Germline CDR1 KGHSH, CDR2 LQKENI. The CDR3 DNA is TGTGCCAGCTCCCCACTAGGACAGAAAAACATTCAGTACTTC. It codes for CASSPLGQKNIQYF.

The chain has TRBV5-8 and TRBJ2-1; weak D call: TRBD2 (5 bases). The CDR3 contains 14 residues. The ends were cut back, 4 bases at V and 6 bases at J, with 14 bases in the middle. Looked up from germline, CDR1 is SGHTS and CDR2 is YDEGEE. CDR3 amino acids: CASSHYREFNEQFF. DNA for the CDR3: TGTGCCAGCAGCCACTATCGGGAATTCAATGAGCAGTTCTTC.

This chain connects TRBV9 to TRBJ2-3; the match to TRBD2 covers 8 bases. The V and J ends lost 0 bases and 3 bases, in that order; junction bases with no gene match: 3. The CDR3 contains 15 residues. Germline loops: CDR1 SGDLS, CDR2 YYNGEE. CDR3 region: CASSVGGRRTDTQYF. DNA for the CDR3: TGTGCCAGCAGCGTAGGCGGGAGGAGGACAGATACGCAGTATTTT.

This clone showed up just once. The chain carries TRBV14 and TRBJ1-2; D might be TRBD1 (6 bases). This CDR3 is 14 amino acids long. Looked up from germline, CDR1 is SGHDN and CDR2 is FVKESK. V lost 7 bases to trimming and J lost 4 bases, with 16 bases between them. The CDR3 is CASTPAGDFYGYTF. CDR3 nucleotides: TGTGCCAGCACCCCGGCAGGGGATTTCTATGGCTACACCTTC. The full variable domain, with the rest looked up from reference TRBV14 and TRBJ1-2, is EAGVTQFPSHSVIEKGQTVTLRCDPISGHDNLYWYRRVMGKEIKFLLHFVKESKQDESGMPNNRFLAERTGGTYSTLKVQPAELEDSGVYFCASTPAGDFYGYTFGSGTRLTVV.

This chain joins TRBV5-1 and TRBJ2-1; D not resolved. V lost 0 bases and J 2 bases, leaving 9 bases between the germline ends. The CDR3 runs to 15 residues. Germline loops: CDR1 SGHRS, CDR2 YFSETQ. CDR3 DNA: TGCGCCAGCAGCTTGGCCGACGTCACCTACAATGAGCAGTTCTTC. Amino acids: CASSLADVTYNEQFF.

The chain uses TRBV5-1 and TRBJ2-7; 7 bases match TRBD1. Germline loops: CDR1 SGHRS, CDR2 YFSETQ. V was clipped by 0 bases and J by 4 bases; unmatched bases: 4. The CDR3 contains 14 residues. In nucleotides, the CDR3 is TGCGCCAGCAGCTTGGGGGTGACAGGGTACGAGCAGTACTTC. It encodes CASSLGVTGYEQYF.

The CDR3 sequence is CASSRTSAGSNGGNTIYF. The CDR3 DNA is TGTGCCAGCAGCCGTACCAGTGCAGGGTCGAATGGAGGGAACACCATATATTTT. J is TRBJ1-3 and V is TRBV7-6; possible D gene TRBD1, 5 bases. V lost 5 bases and J 7 bases, leaving 27 bases between the germline ends. Germline CDR1 SGHVS, CDR2 FNYEAQ. The CDR3 totals 18 residues.

The rearrangement links TRBV19 to TRBJ2-5; 9 bases are a match to TRBD2. CDR1 and CDR2 from the germline V gene are LNHDA and SQIVND (reference sequence). J lost 5 bases, V lost 4 bases, and 14 bases had no gene match. This CDR3 is 17 amino acids long. CDR3 sequence: CASSTSGLAGWVETQYF. CDR3 nucleotides: TGTGCCAGTAGTACGTCGGGTCTAGCGGGATGGGTCGAGACCCAGTACTTC.

The CDR3 loop is CASSQYPAATYEQYF. The CDR3 region has the DNA TGTGCCAGCAGCCAATACCCAGCGGCGACCTACGAGCAGTACTTC. This sequence joins TRBV14 and TRBJ2-7, with TRBD2 as a possible D gene (5 bases). The CDR3 is 15 amino acids. Trimming left V 2 bases short and J 2 bases short, with 13 bases between. The germline gives CDR1 SGHDN, CDR2 FVKESK.

V is TRBV7-2 and J is TRBJ2-5; D uncertain. The CDR3 contains 14 residues. In germline, CDR1 is SGHTA, CDR2 FQGNSA. Trimming cost V 0 bases and J 5 bases, with 10 bases left between them. The DNA for the CDR3 is TGTGCCAGCAGCTTAGCTCTGGCGGTGGAGACCCAGTACTTC. Protein product: CASSLALAVETQYF. Complete variable domain (other parts from reference TRBV7-2 and TRBJ2-5): GAGVSQSPSNKVTEKGKDVELRCDPISGHTALYWYRQSLGQGLEFLIYFQGNSAPDKSGLPSDRFSAERTGGSVSTLTIQRTQQEDSAVYLCASSLALAVETQYFGPGTRLLVL.

This chain joins TRBV9 and TRBJ2-3; 8 nucleotides align to TRBD2. Germline V gene lookup returns CDR1 SGDLS and CDR2 YYNGEE. The V and J ends lost 4 bases and 4 bases, in that order; junction bases with no gene match: 8. This CDR3 contains 15 residues. The CDR3 loop is CASSPAGARSDTQYF. As DNA, the CDR3 is TGTGCCAGCAGCCCAGCGGGGGCGCGGTCAGATACGCAGTATTTT.

The genes are TRBV5-8 and TRBJ1-5, with TRBD1 as a possible D gene (6 bases). The CDR3 is 15 amino acids. Germline loops: CDR1 SGHTS, CDR2 YDEGEE. V was cut by 1 base and J by 4 bases, with 12 bases left in between. The CDR3 bases are TGTGCCAGCAGCTTGTGGAGGGGGGCAAATCAGCCCCAGCATTTT. Its protein is CASSLWRGANQPQHF.

The CDR3 protein is CASSLGGQAADTQYF. CDR3 sequence (DNA): TGCGCCAGCAGCTTGGGAGGTCAGGCGGCAGATACGCAGTATTTT. The J gene is TRBJ2-3, the V gene TRBV5-1; D uncertain. Trimming shortened V by 0 bases and J by 4 bases, and 12 bases separated the two germline ends. This CDR3 is 15 amino acids long. Germline loops: CDR1 SGHRS, CDR2 YFSETQ.

The chain employs TRBV5-4 and TRBJ2-3; TRBD2 aligns across 11 bases. The germline V gene encodes CDR1 SGHNT and CDR2 YYREEE (reference sequence). This CDR3 is built from 14 residues. The trim removed 4 bases at V and 5 bases at J, leaving 3 bases unmatched. In DNA form, the CDR3 reads TGTGCCAGCAGCCTAGCGGGAGGAGGAGATACGCAGTATTTT. The encoded protein is CASSLAGGGDTQYF. Filled out from reference TRBV5-4 and TRBJ2-3, the complete variable domain reads ETGVTQSPTHLIKTRGQQVTLRCSSQSGHNTVSWYQQALGQGPQFIFQYYREEENGRGNFPPRFSGLQFPNYSSELNVNALELDDSALYLCASSLAGGGDTQYFGPGTRLTVL.

The DNA of the CDR3 is TGTGCCACCAGCAGGGGACAGAGGATTGAAGCTTTCTTT. It yields the protein CATSRGQRIEAFF. V gene TRBV15 combines with J gene TRBJ1-1, with 7 bases identical to TRBD1. Germline CDR1 reads LNHNV; CDR2 reads YYDKDF (reference sequence). The CDR3 consists of 13 residues. V shed 3 bases and J 7 bases; nucleotides not matched to a gene: 5.

Of note for this clone: A read error is the likely source, as a far larger clone sits one nucleotide away. Other DNA sequences in this specimen translate into the identical CDR3. The J gene is TRBJ2-1, the V gene TRBV5-1, with 9 bases aligning to TRBD2. The CDR3 contains 15 residues. CDR1 and CDR2 (germline): SGHRS, YFSETQ. The V gene end was trimmed by 2 bases and the J gene end by 2 bases; junction bases not matched to a gene: 2. The CDR3 DNA sequence: TGCGCCAGCAGCTTTGCTAGCGGGGCCTACAATGAGCAGTTCTTC. Encoded protein: CASSFASGAYNEQFF.

The chain carries TRBV28 and TRBJ2-1; no clear D gene. Deletions cut 3 bases from V and 5 bases from J, with 11 bases between. CDR1 and CDR2 from the germline V gene are MDHEN and SYDVKM. The CDR3 runs 14 residues. CDR3 sequence reads: CASSFVYDDNEQFF. In DNA form, the CDR3 reads TGTGCCAGCAGTTTTGTCTATGACGACAATGAGCAGTTCTTC.

On this clone: This CDR3 is also generated by other DNA sequences in the sample. The chain joins TRBV18 to TRBJ2-7, with D perhaps TRBD1 or TRBD2 (5 bases each). The CDR3 contains 13 residues. The V and J ends lost 8 bases and 5 bases respectively, with 16 bases between them. Germline values: CDR1 KGHSH, CDR2 LQKENI. The CDR3 loop reads CASTSGQGNEQYF. The CDR3, as DNA: TGTGCCAGCACATCGGGGCAGGGCAACGAGCAGTACTTC.

This sequence joins TRBV28 and TRBJ1-2; 8 bases map to TRBD1. J lost 8 bases, V lost 5 bases, and 7 bases had no gene match. CDR3 length equals 13 residues. Germline lookup yields CDR1 MDHEN and CDR2 SYDVKM. CDR3: CASSDRGVGGYTF. The CDR3 region has the DNA TGTGCCAGCAGTGACAGGGGTGTGGGAGGCTACACCTTC.

Only a few counts were recorded for this clone. The gene calls are TRBV27 and TRBJ2-7, with 9 nucleotides matching TRBD2. In germline, CDR1 is MNHEY, CDR2 SMNVEV (reference sequence). With V trimmed by 2 bases and J by 4 bases, 6 bases remained unmatched. The CDR3 is made up of 15 amino acids. The CDR3: CASSLKAGGAYEQYF. Here the CDR3 DNA reads TGTGCCAGCAGTTTAAAGGCGGGAGGGGCTTACGAGCAGTACTTC.

The chain couples TRBV18 to TRBJ2-3; 11 bases agree with TRBD1. Trimming removed 3 bases from V and 4 bases from J; junction bases left unmatched: 6. The CDR3 runs to 16 residues. Germline assignment: CDR1 KGHSH and CDR2 LQKENI. The CDR3 sequence is CASSPWGTGGADTQYF. CDR3 DNA sequence: TGTGCCAGCTCACCTTGGGGGACAGGGGGAGCAGATACGCAGTATTTT.